This passage covers 29 T cell receptor beta chains from one sample sequenced in a study of radiotherapy plus CTLA-4 blockade in lung cancer. Measured with immunoSEQ multiplex PCR; TCRdb has only the in-frame clones, and not every one. The data hold tens of thousands of clones, with 84% observed a single time. This specimen was peripheral blood, taken from a patient treated with radiotherapy plus ipilimumab. The receptors were sampled from a human donor with non-small cell lung cancer whose response to radiotherapy plus ipilimumab could not be evaluated.

This clone was counted only a few times. The chain carries TRBV6-6 and TRBJ2-7, with 10 positions matching TRBD1. Germline lookup yields CDR1 MNHNY and CDR2 SVGAGI (reference sequence). The CDR3 is 15 amino acids. J gave up 1 base and V 6 bases, and 6 bases lay outside the gene matches. The CDR3 DNA reads TGTGCCAGCAGCTCACCGGGACAGGGGTCCTACGAGCAGTACTTC. This encodes CASSSPGQGSYEQYF.

J is TRBJ2-7 and V is TRBV7-2; 9 bases map to TRBD1. The V segment lost 2 bases and the J segment 7 bases; nucleotides outside the gene matches: 6. This CDR3 has 14 amino acids. Germline V gene sequence: CDR1 SGHTA, CDR2 FQGNSA. The CDR3 here is CASSLQGQGEEQYF. In DNA, the CDR3 is TGTGCCAGCAGCTTACAGGGACAGGGTGAAGAGCAGTACTTC.

This clone has just one count. This sequence joins TRBV28 and TRBJ1-5; no clear D. The length of the CDR3 is 12 residues. Germline V lookup: CDR1 MDHEN, CDR2 SYDVKM. With 3 bases removed from V and 7 bases from J, the gap between germline ends came to 7 bases. The CDR3, as DNA: TGTGCCAGCAGTTTGGAGGGCCAGCCCCAGCATTTT. Protein product: CASSLEGQPQHF.

The gene calls are TRBV18 and TRBJ2-7; 12 nucleotides agree with TRBD2. The CDR3 length is 18 residues. Germline CDR1 is KGHSH and CDR2 is LQKENI. J was trimmed by 0 bases and V by 1 base; bases with no gene match: 7. CDR3 DNA sequence: TGTGCCAGCTCACCACGGATGCTAGCGGGAGGGTCCTCCTACGAGCAGTACTTC. It codes for CASSPRMLAGGSSYEQYF.

V gene TRBV7-2 combines with J gene TRBJ2-5, with D unclear. This CDR3 region has 13 residues. V lost 6 bases and J lost 1, with 9 bases in between. Germline V gene lookup returns CDR1 SGHTA and CDR2 FQGNSA. DNA for the CDR3: TGTGCCAGCAGTTACAGAGTCCAAGAGACCCAGTACTTC. It encodes CASSYRVQETQYF.

This rearrangement joins TRBV7-2 to TRBJ1-2, with 7 bases identical to TRBD1. The CDR3 contains 14 residues. The V and J ends lost 3 bases and 2 bases, in that order; junction bases with no gene match: 3. Per the germline V gene, CDR1 is SGHTA and CDR2 is FQGNSA. CDR3 loop: CASSFVQGNYGYTF. CDR3 bases: TGTGCCAGCAGCTTTGTACAGGGGAACTATGGCTACACCTTC. The variable domain in full, with the rest retrieved from reference TRBV7-2 and TRBJ1-2, is GAGVSQSPSNKVTEKGKDVELRCDPISGHTALYWYRQSLGQGLEFLIYFQGNSAPDKSGLPSDRFSAERTGGSVSTLTIQRTQQEDSAVYLCASSFVQGNYGYTFGSGTRLTVV.

This clone showed up just a few times. The rearrangement joins TRBV7-8 to TRBJ2-7; D might be TRBD2 (6 bases). Germline CDR1 and CDR2: SGHVS and FQNEAQ. The CDR3 totals 14 residues. Trimming removed 5 bases at V and 5 bases at J, with 16 bases between. The CDR3 region is CASSPRRDRHEQYF. CDR3 coding DNA: TGTGCCAGCAGCCCGCGGCGGGATCGGCACGAGCAGTACTTC.

J is TRBJ1-1 and V is TRBV27, with a weak D call TRBD1 (5 bases). The CDR3 has 13 amino acids. V gave up 3 bases and J gave up 5 bases, with 10 bases separating them. Germline V gene sequence: CDR1 MNHEY, CDR2 SMNVEV (reference sequence). CDR3 protein: CASSFEGDTEAFF. The CDR3 coding sequence is TGTGCCAGCAGTTTTGAAGGGGATACTGAAGCTTTCTTT.

The rearrangement uses TRBV6-6 and TRBJ2-7; 8 bases are a match to TRBD2. The CDR3 is 14 residues long. Germline CDR1 MNHNY, CDR2 SVGAGI (reference sequence). The junction had 5 bases not matched to a gene; V was cut back by 4 bases and J by 3 bases. The CDR3 sequence: CASSSGLAVYEQYF. CDR3 DNA sequence: TGTGCCAGCAGTTCCGGACTAGCCGTCTACGAGCAGTACTTC.

The sample holds a few counts of this clone. This sequence joins TRBV5-8 and TRBJ1-1; D ambiguous. There are 16 residues in the CDR3. With 2 bases removed from V and 3 bases from J, the gap between germline ends came to 17 bases. Germline CDR1 is SGHTS and CDR2 is YDEGEE. Here the CDR3 reads CASSLLLGAGDTEAFF. The CDR3 nucleotides are TGTGCCAGCAGCTTATTGTTAGGAGCCGGGGACACTGAAGCTTTCTTT.

This chain joins TRBV28 and TRBJ2-7; 7 nucleotides align to TRBD1. CDR3 size: 15 residues. CDR1 and CDR2 from the germline V gene are MDHEN and SYDVKM. V trimming: 1 base; J trimming: 3 bases; junction bases outside the gene matches: 6. As DNA, the CDR3 is TGTGCCAGCAGTTTATACGGCGCAGGGGGCTACGAGCAGTACTTC. Protein product: CASSLYGAGGYEQYF.

V gene TRBV28 combines with J gene TRBJ1-6, with no clear D. The CDR3 runs 14 residues. V dropped 7 bases and J dropped 7 bases, with 14 bases sitting between them. Germline lookup yields CDR1 MDHEN and CDR2 SYDVKM. This CDR3 reads CASTQEPLNSPLHF. CDR3 DNA: TGTGCCAGCACTCAGGAACCTCTCAATTCACCCCTCCACTTT.

V usage is TRBV7-3 and J usage is TRBJ2-3; a weak D match, TRBD1 (6 bases). The germline V and J ends were trimmed by 5 bases and 3 bases, with 6 bases remaining between them. There are 12 residues in the CDR3. Germline CDR1 SGHTA, CDR2 FQGTGA. This chain's CDR3 is CASSTGTDTQYF. The CDR3 nucleotides read TGTGCCAGCAGCACAGGGACAGATACGCAGTATTTT.

V gene TRBV28 combines with J gene TRBJ2-3; D might be TRBD2 (5 bases). The CDR3 is made up of 13 amino acids. Trimming took 5 bases from V and 7 from J, leaving 13 bases between them. The germline V gene has CDR1 MDHEN and CDR2 SYDVKM. CDR3 protein: CASSPPPGNTQYF. The CDR3 coding sequence is TGTGCCAGCAGTCCGCCTCCGGGAAATACGCAGTATTTT.

The V gene is TRBV5-1, the J gene TRBJ1-1; D ambiguous. Trimming removed 0 bases at V and 0 bases at J, with 6 bases between. The CDR3 has 14 amino acids. Germline lookup yields CDR1 SGHRS and CDR2 YFSETQ. This CDR3 is CASSLVGVNTEAFF. The CDR3 region has the DNA TGCGCCAGCAGCTTGGTCGGGGTGAACACTGAAGCTTTCTTT.

This clone was seen a few times. The gene calls are TRBV7-3 and TRBJ1-1; 8 bases agree with TRBD1. Germline V gene data show CDR1 as SGHTA and CDR2 as FQGTGA. The CDR3 length is 13 residues. Germline trimming cut 3 bases from V and 7 bases from J; bases unmatched to any gene: 4. DNA of the CDR3: TGTGCCAGCAGCTTGGACAGGGATAATGAAGCTTTCTTT. Translation: CASSLDRDNEAFF.

This clone was observed a single time. V is TRBV18 and J is TRBJ2-5; 9 nucleotides match TRBD1. This CDR3 has 14 residues. J was trimmed by 5 bases and V by 6 bases; bases with no gene match: 7. Germline CDR1 is KGHSH and CDR2 is LQKENI. The CDR3, as DNA: TGTGCCAGCTCTCCGACAGGGGGGTCGGAGACCCAGTACTTC. This encodes CASSPTGGSETQYF.

This clone was found once. The chain recombines TRBV11-2 with TRBJ1-1, with a possible D match to TRBD1 (5 bases). The CDR3 runs 13 residues. Trimming took off 5 bases at V and 7 bases at J, with 14 bases between the two ends. Germline assignment: CDR1 SGHAT and CDR2 FQNNGV. The CDR3 spells CASSGGVIGEAFF. The CDR3 bases are TGTGCCAGCAGCGGAGGGGTGATCGGTGAAGCTTTCTTT.

CDR3 in amino acids: CASSPRAVDETQYF. The CDR3 region has the DNA TGTGCCAGCTCTCCCAGGGCAGTGGACGAGACCCAGTACTTC. The chain has TRBV18 and TRBJ2-5; possible D gene TRBD1, 5 bases. The CDR3 extends over 14 amino acids. Germline assignment: CDR1 KGHSH and CDR2 LQKENI. V was pared by 6 bases and J by 5 bases, with 16 bases between.

The chain couples TRBV7-2 to TRBJ2-7; 7 bases agree with TRBD2. The germline CDR1 and CDR2 sequences are SGHTA and FQGNSA. The J segment lost 0 bases and the V segment lost 0 bases, leaving 2 bases of the junction unmatched. This CDR3 has 15 residues. CDR3 sequence reads: CASSLAGGPSYEQYF. CDR3 in DNA: TGTGCCAGCAGCTTAGCGGGAGGGCCCTCCTACGAGCAGTACTTC.

The CDR3 sequence: CASRTGGVSNQPQHF. The CDR3 region has the DNA TGTGCCAGTAGAACAGGGGGAGTTAGCAATCAGCCCCAGCATTTT. The rearrangement joins TRBV19 to TRBJ1-5; 8 bases align to TRBD1. Trimming took 6 bases from V and 0 from J; bases not matched to a gene: 4. The CDR3 contains 15 residues. Germline V gene data show CDR1 as LNHDA and CDR2 as SQIVND (reference sequence).

This clone was seen a handful of times. The chain is built from TRBV19 and TRBJ1-3; tentative D call: TRBD1 (6 bases). V lost 7 bases, J lost 2 bases, and 15 bases lay in between. CDR3 length: 15 amino acids. Per the germline V gene, CDR1 is LNHDA and CDR2 is SQIVND (reference sequence). CDR3 DNA: TGTGCCAGTACACAGGGCAGAGAGGCTGGAAACACCATATATTTT. This sequence encodes CASTQGREAGNTIYF. The full variable domain, completed using reference TRBV19 and TRBJ1-3, is DGGITQSPKYLFRKEGQNVTLSCEQNLNHDAMYWYRQDPGQGLRLIYYSQIVNDFQKGDIAEGYSVSREKKESFPLTVTSAQKNPTAFYLCASTQGREAGNTIYFGEGSWLTVV.

This clone has more than one count but fewer than ten. Other DNA sequences in this sample translate to the same CDR3. The chain recombines TRBV19 with TRBJ2-6; no clear D. Trimming cost V 1 base and J 0 bases, with 4 bases left between them. The CDR3 contains 15 residues. Germline lookup yields CDR1 LNHDA and CDR2 SQIVND (reference sequence). CDR3 DNA: TGTGCCAGTAGTATAGCAGGCTCTGGGGCCAACGTCCTGACTTTC. This encodes CASSIAGSGANVLTF.

The gene calls are TRBV4-3 and TRBJ2-1, with TRBD1 identical over 9 bases. CDR3 length: 17 amino acids. With 0 bases clipped from V and 4 bases from J, the junction kept 7 bases outside the gene matches. Germline-derived CDR1 and CDR2 are LGHNA and YSLEER. The CDR3 spells CASSQDLGQGIYNEQFF. DNA for the CDR3: TGCGCCAGCAGCCAAGACCTGGGACAGGGAATATACAATGAGCAGTTCTTC.

This clone was recorded only once. The chain links TRBV10-3 to TRBJ2-1, with a possible D match to TRBD1 (5 bases). Trimming pared 8 bases from V and 12 bases from J, leaving 14 bases between. The CDR3 length is 11 residues. Per germline, CDR1 ENHRY and CDR2 SYGVKD. CDR3 nucleotides: TGTGCCATCGGAGAGACAGCTTCGCAGTTCTTC. Translated: CAIGETASQFF.

There are a few counts of this clone. The chain employs TRBV7-2 and TRBJ1-1; no clear D. Trimming pared 5 bases from V and 4 bases from J, leaving 11 bases between. Germline V lookup: CDR1 SGHTA, CDR2 FQGNSA. CDR3 length equals 13 residues. Here the CDR3 reads CASSLTRGTEAFF. CDR3 DNA: TGTGCCAGCAGCCTGACACGGGGCACTGAAGCTTTCTTT.

The rearrangement joins TRBV7-8 to TRBJ1-5; D is uncertain. The CDR3 covers 16 residues. Per the germline V gene, CDR1 is SGHVS and CDR2 is FQNEAQ. V lost 5 bases and J 0 bases, leaving 14 bases between the germline ends. CDR3 sequence reads: CASSPATGVSNQPQHF. The DNA for the CDR3 is TGTGCCAGCAGCCCAGCAACGGGAGTTAGCAATCAGCCCCAGCATTTT. Full variable domain (remainder filled in from reference TRBV7-8 and TRBJ1-5): GAGVSQSPRYKVAKRGQDVALRCDPISGHVSLFWYQQALGQGPEFLTYFQNEAQLDKSGLPSDRFFAERPEGSVSTLKIQRTQQEDSAVYLCASSPATGVSNQPQHFGDGTRLSIL.

This clone appeared a few times. The chain combines TRBV10-3 with TRBJ1-1, with D unclear. This CDR3 has 14 residues. Trimming removed 2 bases from V and 1 base from J, with 8 bases in between. Germline V gene lookup returns CDR1 ENHRY and CDR2 SYGVKD. The CDR3 coding sequence is TGTGCCATCAGTGAGGCGGATAAGAACACTGAAGCTTTCTTT. Its protein is CAISEADKNTEAFF.

This chain links TRBV19 with TRBJ1-2; possible D gene TRBD1, 5 bases. Trimming stripped 7 bases from V and 8 bases from J, with 11 bases between. The CDR3 covers 11 residues. Per the germline V gene, CDR1 is LNHDA and CDR2 is SQIVND (reference sequence). The CDR3, as DNA: TGTGCCAGTACAGGGCTGGGGGGCTACACCTTC. It specifies CASTGLGGYTF.